This passage covers 21 T cell receptor beta chains from one sample sequenced in a study of blood T cells in healthy people across ages. Next came a second PCR, run for about 7 to 12 cycles, which used a sample-barcoded 5' primer along with a J-beta primer mix. One entry per CDR3 protein, called by TCRdb with MiXCR from the 5' RACE reads. The profile covers more than 650,000 distinct CDR3 sequences, with roughly 25% appearing a single time and around 2.9% taken by the ten largest. These data were also reused for a study on T cells of mothers and their children.

The sample taken for sequencing was blood. All receptors derive from a boy younger than 18 in good health.

This clonotype was observed a few times. The chain joins TRBV29-1 to TRBJ2-7, with 7 bases that match TRBD1. This CDR3 is 14 amino acids long. From germline, CDR1 is SQVTM and CDR2 ANQGSEA. The junction had 8 bases not matched to a gene; V was cut back by 6 bases and J by 0 bases. CDR3 sequence reads: CSVRRTGSSYEQYF. CDR3 nucleotide sequence: TGCAGCGTCAGAAGGACAGGCTCCTCCTACGAGCAGTACTTC.

The chain recombines TRBV12-3 or TRBV12-4 with TRBJ2-5, with D uncertain. The CDR3 contains 11 residues. Trimming shortened V by 3 bases and J by 10 bases, and 9 bases separated the two germline ends. CDR3 sequence reads: CASSLATDQYF. CDR3 nucleotide sequence: TGTGCCAGCAGTTTGGCGACGGACCAGTACTTC.

The V call is TRBV5-1, the J call TRBJ2-2, with a tentative D call TRBD1 (6 bases). Germline CDR1 SGHRS, CDR2 YFSETQ. The CDR3 sequence is 15 residues long. V was shortened by 0 bases and J by 3 bases, with 9 bases between the two germline ends. CDR3 sequence reads: CASSLEGVDTGELFF. As DNA, the CDR3 is TGCGCCAGCAGCTTGGAGGGGGTGGACACCGGGGAGCTGTTTTTT.

V usage is TRBV12-3 or TRBV12-4 and J usage is TRBJ2-2; the match to TRBD2 covers 7 bases. This CDR3 contains 15 residues. Germline trimming cut 6 bases from V and 1 base from J; bases unmatched to any gene: 5. CDR3 in amino acids: CASSPSGVNTGELFF. The CDR3 nucleotides read TGTGCCAGCAGCCCAAGCGGGGTGAACACCGGGGAGCTGTTTTTT.

This clonotype was seen a few times. This sequence joins TRBV7-6 and TRBJ2-1, with D possibly TRBD2 on 5 matching bases. The CDR3 sequence is 15 residues long. V was clipped by 5 bases and J by 6 bases, with 17 bases between them. From germline, CDR1 is SGHVS and CDR2 FNYEAQ. The CDR3 is CASSTREPVANEQFF. The CDR3 nucleotides read TGTGCCAGCAGCACTAGGGAGCCTGTAGCCAATGAGCAGTTCTTC.

This clonotype has a handful of counts. V and J are TRBV5-1 and TRBJ1-1; 8 bases map to TRBD1. Germline V CDR1 and CDR2: SGHRS, YFSETQ. V lost 4 bases to trimming and J lost 4 bases; unmatched junction nucleotides: 12. The CDR3 consists of 16 residues. CDR3 DNA: TGCGCCAGCAGCGCCGCGAACCCAGGGGGCACCACTGAAGCTTTCTTT. Its translation: CASSAANPGGTTEAFF.

The table lists this clonotype with a few counts. CDR3 nucleotide sequence: TGTGCCAGCAGCTATCCCATCCAGGAGGCGGGGGTAACGGAGACCCAGTACTTC. Translating it yields CASSYPIQEAGVTETQYF. This rearrangement joins TRBV6-2 or TRBV6-3 to TRBJ2-5; 7 positions match TRBD2. The CDR3 is 18 amino acids. The J segment lost 5 bases and the V segment lost 6 bases, leaving 21 bases of the junction unmatched. The V gene's germline CDR1 is MNHEY and CDR2 SVGEGT.

The chain combines TRBV7-9 with TRBJ1-1; the D is unclear. The V end was cut by 6 bases, the J end by 6 bases, with 11 bases between. The CDR3 is made up of 12 amino acids. CDR1 is SEHNR and CDR2 is FQNEAQ in the germline V gene (reference sequence). CDR3 loop: CASRSAPPEAFF. For the CDR3, the DNA is TGTGCCAGCAGATCCGCCCCCCCTGAAGCTTTCTTT.

At least ten counts were recorded for this clonotype. This sequence joins TRBV20-1 and TRBJ2-5, with 12 bases identical to TRBD2. The CDR3 sequence is 14 residues long. The germline V gene has CDR1 DFQATT and CDR2 SNEGSKA (reference sequence). Trimming took 2 bases from V and 3 from J; bases not matched to a gene: 1. This CDR3 reads CSARLAGGKETQYF. The CDR3 coding sequence is TGCAGTGCTAGACTAGCGGGGGGGAAAGAGACCCAGTACTTC.

The CDR3 nucleotides are TGTGCCACCAGCAGAGGCCGCGGGGGGGCAAGTGAAAAACTGTTTTTT. Protein product: CATSRGRGGASEKLFF. The V and J genes are TRBV15 and TRBJ1-4, with TRBD1 as a possible D gene (6 bases). The V end lost 1 base, the J end lost 7 bases, and 16 bases lay between the germline ends. In germline, CDR1 is LNHNV, CDR2 YYDKDF (reference sequence). The CDR3 length is 16 residues.

This chain links TRBV19 with TRBJ1-2, with 9 bases lining up with TRBD1. Germline loops: CDR1 LNHDA, CDR2 SQIVND (reference sequence). The junction had 10 bases not matched to a gene; V was cut back by 3 bases and J by 5 bases. This CDR3 contains 16 residues. The CDR3: CASSMDRDRALYGYTF. In DNA form, the CDR3 reads TGTGCCAGTAGTATGGACCGGGACAGGGCACTATATGGCTACACCTTC.

A few counts support this clonotype. The chain joins TRBV9 to TRBJ1-1; tentatively, D is TRBD1 (5 bases). The CDR3 is 15 amino acids. Trimming left V 4 bases short and J 2 bases short, with 15 bases between. Germline values: CDR1 SGDLS, CDR2 YYNGEE. This chain's CDR3 is CASSPLGGSNTEAFF. CDR3 nucleotide sequence: TGTGCCAGCAGCCCCCTGGGGGGTTCCAACACTGAAGCTTTCTTT.

J is TRBJ2-7 and V is TRBV15, with 8 bases matching TRBD1. The germline V gene encodes CDR1 LNHNV and CDR2 YYDKDF (reference sequence). This CDR3 has 14 residues. The J segment lost 2 bases and the V segment lost 6 bases, leaving 6 bases of the junction unmatched. CDR3 DNA sequence: TGTGCCACCAGGGAGACAGGGGTCACCTACGAGCAGTACTTC. It translates to CATRETGVTYEQYF.

At least ten counts were recorded for this clonotype. This rearrangement joins TRBV6-1 to TRBJ2-7; 10 bases match TRBD1. V trimming: 6 bases; J trimming: 3 bases; junction bases outside the gene matches: 11. This CDR3 has 16 amino acids. Germline V gene data show CDR1 as MNHNS and CDR2 as SASEGT. CDR3 sequence reads: CASSLNRDRGLYEQYF. CDR3 coding DNA: TGTGCCAGCAGCCTTAACCGGGACAGGGGCCTCTACGAGCAGTACTTC.

This chain joins TRBV16 and TRBJ2-7; no firm D call. Germline values: CDR1 KGHSY, CDR2 FQNENV. V was clipped by 1 base and J by 2 bases, with 9 bases between them. The CDR3 contains 14 residues. CDR3 sequence reads: CASSQLRHAYEQYF. DNA of the CDR3: TGTGCCAGCAGCCAATTACGACATGCCTACGAGCAGTACTTC.

The chain links TRBV7-2 to TRBJ1-5; D gene uncertain. Germline-derived CDR1 and CDR2 are SGHTA and FQGNSA. The CDR3 contains 13 residues. V was clipped by 5 bases and J by 6 bases, with 11 bases between them. The CDR3 region is CASSPGSGQPQHF. DNA of the CDR3: TGTGCCAGCAGCCCAGGATCGGGTCAGCCCCAGCATTTT.

Regarding this clonotype: A read error may be the cause here, since a much bigger clone is one base away. The genes are TRBV20-1 and TRBJ2-4; D might be TRBD2 (5 bases). The CDR3 length is 14 residues. Germline values: CDR1 DFQATT, CDR2 SNEGSKA (reference sequence). V shed 2 bases and J shed 9 bases, with 17 bases lying between them. In DNA, the CDR3 is TGCAGTGCTAGATCTCCTGAGGGATTCGGCATTCAGTACTTC. This encodes CSARSPEGFGIQYF.

In this sample, this clonotype turned up a few times. V gene TRBV20-1 combines with J gene TRBJ1-1, with TRBD1 identical over 10 bases. The CDR3 sequence is 17 residues long. Unmatched junction bases numbered 14, after V lost 0 bases and J lost 7 bases. CDR1 is DFQATT, CDR2 SNEGSKA, per germline (reference sequence). The CDR3 DNA sequence: TGCAGTGCTAGAGAGAGTCAACGGACAGGGGGGTTTCTTGAAGCTTTCTTT. This encodes CSARESQRTGGFLEAFF.

The chain joins TRBV7-2 to TRBJ2-5; 7 bases match TRBD2. J lost 7 bases, V lost 3 bases, and 8 bases had no gene match. The CDR3 is 14 residues long. Germline-derived CDR1 and CDR2 are SGHTA and FQGNSA. The CDR3: CASSFMQRGGTQYF. As DNA, the CDR3 is TGTGCCAGCAGCTTTATGCAGCGGGGCGGGACCCAGTACTTC.

The chain combines TRBV6-2 or TRBV6-3 with TRBJ1-4; 10 nucleotides match TRBD1. Germline assignment: CDR1 MNHEY and CDR2 SVGEGT. CDR3 length equals 14 residues. J lost 8 bases, V lost 7 bases, and 7 bases had no gene match. CDR3 residues: CASNRGTGVEKLFF. The CDR3 DNA sequence: TGTGCCAGCAACCGCGGGACAGGGGTAGAAAAACTGTTTTTT.

Only a few counts were recorded for this clonotype. The rearrangement links TRBV15 to TRBJ2-5; D gene ambiguous. The V end was cut by 0 bases, the J end by 5 bases, with 13 bases between. Germline CDR1 LNHNV, CDR2 YYDKDF (reference sequence). This CDR3 has 15 amino acids. CDR3 DNA: TGTGCCACCAGCAGAGATCCCCCACCCCGGGAGACCCAGTACTTC. It is translated as CATSRDPPPRETQYF.